This TCR beta chain came from a study of blood T cell repertoires in COVID-19. Looking at the study overall: COVID-19 samples collected from the United States, Italy and Spain covered acute and convalescent phases. Sample material is recorded as cDNA or gDNA derived from T cells, B-cell-depleted T cells, or PBMCs.

The CDR3 spans 11 residues. The V gene's germline CDR1 is DFQATT and CDR2 SNEGSKA (reference sequence). The germline V and J ends were trimmed by 4 bases and 5 bases, with 8 bases remaining between them. Under the authors' procedure: Estimates of nucleated cell counts were drawn from the amplification of reference gene primers. Data came from immunoSEQ multiplex PCR; TCRdb stores just in-frame clones and leaves some out. The DNA was the basis for D and trimming; V, J and clone size are from that table. The data show approximately 170,000 clones, around 82% seen once. Material: peripheral blood. The TCR was taken from a man between 60 and 75 years old with active or convalescent COVID-19. The J gene is TRBJ1-1, the V gene TRBV20-1; D remains ambiguous. The CDR3 bases are TGCAGTGCTACCCGAGAGACTGAAGCTTTCTTT. Protein sequence: CSATRETEAFF.